The clone carrying this TCR beta chain was counted between two and nine times. The antigen remains undetermined. The source of the sample is a study of beta chain features in type 1 diabetes. General study findings and limits: For TCRB rearrangement, an influence of HLA type remained unresolved here. The study found that naive, central memory and Treg TCRB repertoires appeared more similar in patients than in healthy donors.

The length of the CDR3 is 14 residues. Germline V gene sequence: CDR1 MNHEY, CDR2 SVGAGI. V lost 2 bases and J lost 5, with 10 bases in between. The isolated RNA, all of it, was reverse transcribed, so expressed TCRB transcripts were what got sequenced. The table came from immunoSEQ multiplex PCR; TCRdb's copy has only in-frame clones and leaves some out. The sample lists around 300,000 clones; 11% were seen once. The clonotype comes from a woman under 40 in good health. Sequenced input: naive CD4+ T cells from blood. V is TRBV6-5 and J is TRBJ2-1; the D gene is possibly TRBD2 (5 bases). The CDR3 here is CASSYPGSNNEQFF. The CDR3 coding sequence is TGTGCCAGCAGTTACCCGGGATCGAACAATGAGCAGTTCTTC.